This T cell receptor (beta chain) was sequenced for a study of T cell clonotyping in hematopoietic cell transplantation. Study-wide points: After transplant, recipient diversity fell while pathologically expanded clonotypes grew through day 180.

TCRdb's copy holds only in-frame clones and misses some; the assay was immunoSEQ multiplex PCR. Of about 70,000 clones in the sample, 94% were seen once. The V and J ends lost 4 bases and 6 bases, in that order; junction bases with no gene match: 6. Germline values: CDR1 MGHDK, CDR2 SYGVNS. The CDR3 covers 15 residues. As to this clone: Its antigen is still unknown.

This receptor was identified in a man between 45 and 60 years old in good health. Some clones in this sample may be carry-over from other donors' samples. This sequence joins TRBV25-1 and TRBJ1-6, with 7 bases aligning to TRBD1. Sequencing input: peripheral blood mononuclear cells. The CDR3: CASSGRGQLNSPLHF. For the CDR3, the DNA is TGTGCCAGCAGTGGGCGGGGACAGCTTAATTCACCCCTCCACTTT.